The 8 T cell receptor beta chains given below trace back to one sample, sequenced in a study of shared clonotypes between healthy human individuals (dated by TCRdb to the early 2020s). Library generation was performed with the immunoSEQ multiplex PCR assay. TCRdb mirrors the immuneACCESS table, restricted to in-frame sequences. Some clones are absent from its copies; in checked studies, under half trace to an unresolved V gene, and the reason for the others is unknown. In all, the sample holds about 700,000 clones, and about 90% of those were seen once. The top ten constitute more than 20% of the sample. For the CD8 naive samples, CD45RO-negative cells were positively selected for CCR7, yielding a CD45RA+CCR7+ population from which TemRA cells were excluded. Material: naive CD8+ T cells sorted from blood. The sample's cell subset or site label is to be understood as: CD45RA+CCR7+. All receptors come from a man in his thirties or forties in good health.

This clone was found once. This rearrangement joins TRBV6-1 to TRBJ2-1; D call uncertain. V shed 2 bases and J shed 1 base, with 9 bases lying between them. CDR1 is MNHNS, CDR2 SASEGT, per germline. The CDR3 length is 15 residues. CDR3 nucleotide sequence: TGTGCCAGCAGTGAAACTTGGGAATCCTACAATGAGCAGTTCTTC. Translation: CASSETWESYNEQFF.

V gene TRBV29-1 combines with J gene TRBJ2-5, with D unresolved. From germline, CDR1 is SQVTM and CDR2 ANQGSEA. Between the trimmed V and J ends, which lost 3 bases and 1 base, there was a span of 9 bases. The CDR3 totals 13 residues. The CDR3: CSVEQTVQETQYF. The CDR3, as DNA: TGCAGCGTTGAGCAAACGGTCCAAGAGACCCAGTACTTC.

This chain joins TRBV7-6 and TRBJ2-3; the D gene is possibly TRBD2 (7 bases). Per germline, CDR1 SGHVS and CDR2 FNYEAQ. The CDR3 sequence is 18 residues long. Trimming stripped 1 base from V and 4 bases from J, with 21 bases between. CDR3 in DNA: TGTGCCAGCAGCTTAGACAACTTTCAACGGGGGGCCGCAGATACGCAGTATTTT. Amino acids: CASSLDNFQRGAADTQYF.

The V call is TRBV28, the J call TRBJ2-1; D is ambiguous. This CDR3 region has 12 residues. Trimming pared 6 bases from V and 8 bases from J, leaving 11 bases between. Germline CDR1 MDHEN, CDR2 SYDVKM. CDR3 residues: CASSPRDYEQFF. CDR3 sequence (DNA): TGTGCCAGCAGCCCCCGTGACTATGAGCAGTTCTTC.

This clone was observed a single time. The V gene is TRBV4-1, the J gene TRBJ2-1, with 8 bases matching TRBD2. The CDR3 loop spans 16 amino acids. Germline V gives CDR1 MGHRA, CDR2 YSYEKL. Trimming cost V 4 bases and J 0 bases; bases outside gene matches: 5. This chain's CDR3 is CASSPTSGGSYNEQFF. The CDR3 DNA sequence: TGCGCCAGCAGCCCCACTAGCGGTGGCTCCTACAATGAGCAGTTCTTC.

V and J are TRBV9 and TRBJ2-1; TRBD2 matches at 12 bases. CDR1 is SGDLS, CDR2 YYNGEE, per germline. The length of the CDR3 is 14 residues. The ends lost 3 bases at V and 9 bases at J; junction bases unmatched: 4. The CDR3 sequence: CASSATSGRGEQFF. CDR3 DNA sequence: TGTGCCAGCAGCGCGACTAGCGGGAGAGGTGAGCAGTTCTTC.

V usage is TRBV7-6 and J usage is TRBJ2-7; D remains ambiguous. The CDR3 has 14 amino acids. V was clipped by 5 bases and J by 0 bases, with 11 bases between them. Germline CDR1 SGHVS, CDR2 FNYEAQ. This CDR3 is CASSPPDTSYEQYF. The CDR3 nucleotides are TGTGCCAGCAGCCCGCCTGACACCTCCTACGAGCAGTACTTC.

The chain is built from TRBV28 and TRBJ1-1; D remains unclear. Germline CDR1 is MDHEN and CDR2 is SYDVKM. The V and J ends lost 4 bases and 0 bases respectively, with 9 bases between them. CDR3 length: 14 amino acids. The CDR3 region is CASSSRGMNTEAFF. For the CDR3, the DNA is TGTGCCAGCAGTTCTAGAGGGATGAACACTGAAGCTTTCTTT.